This T cell receptor (beta chain) was documented in a study of T-cell memory formation after mild COVID-19. Study-wide context: TCR clusters were mostly donor specific. Study results and limitations: Specificity for SARS-CoV-2 was not confirmed among the second-wave clones peaking on day 37. The study found balanced CD4/CD8 in clones contracting day 15 to 85 and a CD4+ lean in later expanders. CD4+ contracting clones were mainly CM and EM; CD8+ ones, EMRA.

In TCRdb, the 5' RACE reads were re-called with MiXCR into one record per CDR3 protein. The sample carries about 560,000 distinct CDR3 sequences, roughly 20% recorded once. In this sample, this clonotype turned up a few times. What it recognizes is unknown. V was shortened by 7 bases and J by 8 bases, with 23 bases between the two germline ends. Germline V gene lookup returns CDR1 ENHRY and CDR2 SYGVKD. The CDR3 contains 15 residues. The clonotype originates from an adult woman who had mild COVID-19 (a few samples of this study predate the infection). Cell type and time point are not known. The chain carries TRBV10-3 and TRBJ1-2; a possible D gene is TRBD1 (5 bases). Sequencing was carried out using PBMCs or a T cell subset sorted from them (not recorded which). CDR3 DNA sequence: TGTGCCATCACCGCCGGGGACTCTCCCAATGGAGGCTACACCTTC. As protein: CAITAGDSPNGGYTF.